This is a list of T cell receptor beta chains from one sample in a study of blood T cell repertoires in COVID-19. Generated by immunoSEQ multiplex PCR, the TCRdb table keeps only in-frame clones and is missing some. The table lists some 320,000 clones, 65% to 90% of them singletons, with 7.2% in the top ten. The sequenced sample consisted of peripheral blood. These TCRs come from a human donor in a cohort sampled during active COVID-19. Each CDR3 is given without its conserved first and last residue. The order of the fields is J gene, V gene, CDR3 protein.

TRBJ1-1,TRBV5-1,ASSKGTANTEAF
TRBJ2-7,TRBV6-5,ASARSELYEQY
TRBJ1-4,TRBV7-8,ASSLLGTANEKLF
TRBJ2-7,TRBV6-5,ASSYSAGLAPN
TRBJ1-5,TRBV6-6,AAGVDQPQH
TRBJ2-1,TRBV24-1,ATSDSRQLSYNEQF
TRBJ2-4,TRBV4-1,ASSPGIMDRLAKNIQY
TRBJ2-7,TRBV30,AWSPTGTGHEQY
TRBJ2-1,TRBV6-5,ASSQRGNEQF
TRBJ2-7,TRBV5-1,ASSVGQNVLEQY
TRBJ1-5,TRBV5-6,ASSRGGRVNQPQH
TRBJ1-5,TRBV12-3/TRBV12-4,ASSSTPQPQH
TRBJ1-2,TRBV4-2,ASSQGTDNYGYT